The entry below describes one TCR beta chain. Antigen unknown. The record originates from a study of T cells in localized non-small cell lung cancer. The study's findings and limits: Adjacent uninvolved lung tissue had the highest T cell clonality, exceeding tumor.

The CDR3 runs 15 residues. Germline V gene lookup returns CDR1 MNHEY and CDR2 SVGAGI. The junction had 4 bases not matched to a gene; V was cut back by 6 bases and J by 7 bases. Profiled with immunoSEQ multiplex PCR; TCRdb holds only in-frame clones, not every one. The sample records approximately 43,000 clones, more than 70% being singletons. This clonotype was sampled from a female donor of 60 years or more with stage I squamous cell lung carcinoma. J is TRBJ2-1 and V is TRBV6-5, with 15 nucleotides matching TRBD2. This specimen consisted of peripheral blood, obtained before any cancer treatment. The CDR3 region is CASSPGTSGRNEQFF. The CDR3 DNA follows: TGTGCCAGCAGCCCCGGGACTAGCGGGAGGAATGAGCAGTTCTTC.